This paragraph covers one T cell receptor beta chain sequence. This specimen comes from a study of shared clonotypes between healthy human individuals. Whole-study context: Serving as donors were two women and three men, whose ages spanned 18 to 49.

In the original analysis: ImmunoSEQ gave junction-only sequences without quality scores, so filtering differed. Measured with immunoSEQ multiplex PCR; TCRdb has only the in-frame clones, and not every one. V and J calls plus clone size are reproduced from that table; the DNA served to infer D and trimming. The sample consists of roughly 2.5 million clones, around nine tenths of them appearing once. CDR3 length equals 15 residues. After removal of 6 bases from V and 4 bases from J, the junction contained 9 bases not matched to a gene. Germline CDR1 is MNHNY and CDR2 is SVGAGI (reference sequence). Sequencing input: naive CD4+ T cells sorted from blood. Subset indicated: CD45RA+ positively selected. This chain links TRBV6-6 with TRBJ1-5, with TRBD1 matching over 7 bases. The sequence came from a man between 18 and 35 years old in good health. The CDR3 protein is CASRAEGQRNQPQHF. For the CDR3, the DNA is TGTGCCAGCAGAGCGGAGGGACAGAGAAATCAGCCCCAGCATTTT.